This TCR beta chain comes out of a study of T cell responses to AZD1222 COVID-19 vaccine. Whole-study context: Investigators merged groups given second doses at roughly 4 or roughly 12 weeks.

This clone was observed once. The antigen remains undetermined. Study-level points and caveats: Without day 14 samples, only post-peak T cell repertoires were studied. Most donors were white British and more were female, and clonal diversity was possibly underestimated. Spike was spanned by vaccine-associated CD4 TCRs, with dominance at 160-218 and 743-854.

V lost 3 bases and J lost 6, with 17 bases in between. Germline CDR1 and CDR2: MNHEY and SMNVEV (reference sequence). This CDR3 region has 16 residues. Profiled with immunoSEQ multiplex PCR; TCRdb holds only in-frame clones, not every one. The top ten hold over 6.5% of the sample, which has fewer than 130,000 clones, 85% to 95% seen once. This TCR came from an adult in good health. The chain carries TRBV27 and TRBJ2-2; no reliable D call. This specimen was peripheral blood, taken on day 0 of AZD1222 vaccination. The CDR3 sequence: CASSLLGGRVSGELFF. Written as DNA, the CDR3 is TGTGCCAGCAGTTTGTTAGGTGGGCGCGTCTCCGGGGAGCTGTTTTTT.